One and the same sample provided the 10 T cell receptor beta chains below, sequenced in a study of neurological immune-mediated disorders. TCRdb independently ran MiXCR on the 5' RACE reads; one entry per CDR3 protein. The sample lists 50,000 to 70,000 distinct CDR3 sequences, nearly 3.5% seen once, with about 4% in the top ten. Sample: PBMCs. The receptors were sampled from a man between 40 and 49 years old with multiple sclerosis.

This clonotype occurred many times. The chain links TRBV5-1 to TRBJ1-2, with D unclear. CDR1 is SGHRS and CDR2 is YFSETQ in the germline V gene. V lost 0 bases and J lost 6, with 15 bases in between. CDR3 size: 15 residues. The CDR3 DNA is TGCGCCAGCAGCTTGGGAATTCGGGGAGAAGATGGCTACACCTTC. This sequence encodes CASSLGIRGEDGYTF.

This clonotype was observed at least ten times. The chain has TRBV7-2 and TRBJ2-3; 8 bases are shared with TRBD1. V lost 5 bases to trimming and J lost 6 bases; unmatched junction nucleotides: 7. Germline V gives CDR1 SGHTA, CDR2 FQGNSA. The CDR3 spans 14 residues. The CDR3 DNA sequence: TGTGCCAGCAGCATTGACAGGGGAAGGGATACGCAGTATTTT. It yields the protein CASSIDRGRDTQYF.

This clonotype was seen many times. The rearrangement uses TRBV20-1 and TRBJ1-1; TRBD1 matches 9 bases. Germline V CDR1 and CDR2: DFQATT, SNEGSKA (reference sequence). After removal of 5 bases from V and 5 bases from J, the junction contained 9 bases not matched to a gene. This CDR3 comprises 14 residues. DNA for the CDR3: TGCAGTGCTGAGAACACAGGGGGCGCGACTGAAGCTTTCTTT. This sequence encodes CSAENTGGATEAFF.

This clonotype was recorded at least ten times. V gene TRBV6-5 combines with J gene TRBJ1-2; D is perhaps TRBD1 (5 bases). The CDR3 extends over 14 amino acids. Germline V lookup: CDR1 MNHEY, CDR2 SVGAGI. The germline V and J ends were trimmed by 7 bases and 7 bases, with 19 bases remaining between them. The CDR3 spells CASTYGGLGIGYTF. As DNA, the CDR3 is TGTGCCAGCACCTATGGGGGTTTAGGAATTGGCTACACCTTC.

This clonotype was counted many times. The chain couples TRBV21-1 to TRBJ1-5; TRBD1, the table's D call, lacks a check against the DNA. TRBV21-1 is annotated as a pseudogene. This CDR3 is 17 amino acids long. Written as DNA, the CDR3 is TGTGCCAGCAGCGCCCCTTTTCCAGCTATGGGAAATCAGCCCCAGCATTTT. This gives the protein CASSAPFPAMGNQPQHF.

In its sample, this clonotype was seen many times. This rearrangement joins TRBV10-3 to TRBJ1-5; TRBD1 is a possible D gene (5 bases). The CDR3 spans 14 residues. V was shortened by 6 bases and J by 2 bases, with 11 bases between the two germline ends. Germline CDR1 and CDR2: ENHRY and SYGVKD. CDR3 sequence: CAISRDVRNQPQHF. The DNA for the CDR3 is TGTGCCATCAGCCGGGACGTGCGCAATCAGCCCCAGCATTTT.

In its sample, this clonotype was seen many times. The J gene is TRBJ2-3, the V gene TRBV5-1; D might be TRBD2 (5 bases). The ends were cut back, 5 bases at V and 5 bases at J, with 9 bases in the middle. The CDR3 spans 12 residues. The germline gives CDR1 SGHRS, CDR2 YFSETQ. The CDR3 DNA reads as TGCGCCAGCAGTTTTGGAGGAGATACGCAGTATTTT. It encodes CASSFGGDTQYF.

This clonotype was seen repeatedly, ten times or more. The V call is TRBV5-1, the J call TRBJ2-2, with a tentative D call TRBD2 (6 bases). Per germline, CDR1 SGHRS and CDR2 YFSETQ. V dropped 3 bases and J dropped 4 bases, with 13 bases sitting between them. This CDR3 is built from 15 residues. The CDR3, as DNA: TGCGCCAGCAGCTGGGGGGACTCCTTCACCGGGGAGCTGTTTTTT. Translating it yields CASSWGDSFTGELFF.

This clonotype showed up just a few times. This chain links TRBV11-2 with TRBJ1-1; possible D gene TRBD1, 5 bases. CDR3 length equals 16 residues. The V end was cut by 5 bases, the J end by 1 base, with 17 bases between. Per the germline V gene, CDR1 is SGHAT and CDR2 is FQNNGV. The CDR3 DNA follows: TGTGCCAGCAGCCGAGTGGGGGAATTGGCGAACACTGAAGCTTTCTTT. This codes for CASSRVGELANTEAFF.

This clonotype was picked up many times. The V and J genes are TRBV5-1 and TRBJ2-3; 7 bases align to TRBD1. Germline V CDR1 and CDR2: SGHRS, YFSETQ. The V segment lost 0 bases and the J segment 3 bases; nucleotides outside the gene matches: 13. The CDR3 runs 18 residues. The CDR3 loop reads CASSLEWDRIERTDTQYF. The CDR3 DNA sequence: TGCGCCAGCAGCTTGGAATGGGACAGAATCGAGAGGACAGATACGCAGTATTTT.